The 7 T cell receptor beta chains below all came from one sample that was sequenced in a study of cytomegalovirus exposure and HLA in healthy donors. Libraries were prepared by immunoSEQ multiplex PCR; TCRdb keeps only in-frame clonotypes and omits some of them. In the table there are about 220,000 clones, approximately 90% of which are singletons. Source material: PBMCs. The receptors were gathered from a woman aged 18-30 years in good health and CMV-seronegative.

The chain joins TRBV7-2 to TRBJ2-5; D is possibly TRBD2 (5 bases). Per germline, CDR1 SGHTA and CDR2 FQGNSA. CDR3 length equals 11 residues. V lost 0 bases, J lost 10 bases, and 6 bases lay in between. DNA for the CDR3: TGTGCCAGCAGCTTAGCGGGAGTCCAGTACTTC. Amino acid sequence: CASSLAGVQYF. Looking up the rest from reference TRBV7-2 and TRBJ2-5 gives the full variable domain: GAGVSQSPSNKVTEKGKDVELRCDPISGHTALYWYRQSLGQGLEFLIYFQGNSAPDKSGLPSDRFSAERTGGSVSTLTIQRTQQEDSAVYLCASSLAGVQYFGPGTRLLVL.

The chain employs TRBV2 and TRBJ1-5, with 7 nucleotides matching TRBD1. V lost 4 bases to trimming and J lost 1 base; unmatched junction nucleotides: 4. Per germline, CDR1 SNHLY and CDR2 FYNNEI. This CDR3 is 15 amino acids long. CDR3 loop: CASSGGQISNQPQHF. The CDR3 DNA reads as TGTGCCAGCAGTGGGGGACAGATAAGCAATCAGCCCCAGCATTTT.

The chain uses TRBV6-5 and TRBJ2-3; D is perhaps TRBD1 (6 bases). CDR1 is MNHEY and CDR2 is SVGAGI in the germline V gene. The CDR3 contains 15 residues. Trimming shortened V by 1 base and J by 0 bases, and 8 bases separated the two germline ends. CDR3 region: CASSYLGASTDTQYF. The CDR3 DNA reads TGTGCCAGCAGTTACTTGGGGGCCAGCACAGATACGCAGTATTTT.

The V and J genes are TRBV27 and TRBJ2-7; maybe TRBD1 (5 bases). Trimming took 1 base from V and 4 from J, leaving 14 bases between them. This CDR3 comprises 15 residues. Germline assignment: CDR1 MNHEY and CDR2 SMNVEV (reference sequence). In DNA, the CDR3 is TGTGCCAGCAGTTTATGGGGCCCCGACAGTTACGAGCAGTACTTC. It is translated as CASSLWGPDSYEQYF.

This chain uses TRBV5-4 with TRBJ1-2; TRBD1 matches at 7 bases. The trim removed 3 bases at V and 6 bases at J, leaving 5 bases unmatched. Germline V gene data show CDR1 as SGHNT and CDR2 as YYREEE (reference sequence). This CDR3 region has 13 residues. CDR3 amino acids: CASSSGQLHGYTF. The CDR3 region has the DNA TGTGCCAGCAGCTCGGGACAGTTACATGGCTACACCTTC.

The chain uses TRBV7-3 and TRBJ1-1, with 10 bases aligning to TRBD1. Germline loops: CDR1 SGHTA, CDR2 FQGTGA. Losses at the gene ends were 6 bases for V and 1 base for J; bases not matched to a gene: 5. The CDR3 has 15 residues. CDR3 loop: CASSRQGAGNTEAFF. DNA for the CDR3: TGTGCCAGCAGTCGACAGGGGGCGGGGAACACTGAAGCTTTCTTT.

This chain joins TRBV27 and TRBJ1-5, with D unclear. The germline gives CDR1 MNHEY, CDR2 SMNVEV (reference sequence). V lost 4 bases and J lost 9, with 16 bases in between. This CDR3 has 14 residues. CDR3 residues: CASSSNPQFRPQHF. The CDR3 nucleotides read TGTGCCAGCAGTTCCAACCCTCAGTTTCGGCCCCAGCATTTT.